This TCR beta chain is drawn from a study of CD8 T cells in ankylosing spondylitis. Per the germline V gene, CDR1 is LGHDT and CDR2 is YNNKEL (reference sequence). V dropped 2 bases and J dropped 7 bases, with 5 bases sitting between them. The CDR3 is 11 residues long. General study findings and limits: Ankylosing spondylitis blood seemed to carry a telltale TCR beta motif made of roughly 8 highly homologous variants.

There are a few counts of this clonotype. Its specificity is unknown. From the 5' RACE reads, TCRdb called clonotypes with MiXCR, one entry per CDR3 protein. Of a few hundred thousand distinct CDR3 sequences listed, 20% are singletons. The rearrangement links TRBV3-1 to TRBJ1-1, with D unresolved. The source material was blood, either unsorted or a sorted T cell fraction (not recorded which). This clonotype originated in a male donor with ankylosing spondylitis or in good health (not recorded which). CDR3 residues: CASSQYDEAFF. CDR3 nucleotide sequence: TGTGCCAGCAGCCAATACGATGAAGCTTTCTTT.